This entry lists 10 T cell receptor beta chains sequenced from one sample in a study of blood T cell repertoires in COVID-19. The data were produced by immunoSEQ multiplex PCR, yet TCRdb's version contains in-frame clones alone and is incomplete. The sample carries hundreds of thousands of clones, 75% to 90% recorded once. The sequenced sample was PBMCs or T cells enriched from blood (not recorded which). The receptors come from a man younger than 45 who had recovered from COVID-19.

V and J are TRBV3-1 (or the pseudogene TRBV3-2) and TRBJ2-1; TRBD1 aligns across 7 bases. Germline V CDR1 and CDR2: LGHDT, YNNKEL (reference sequence). This CDR3 is built from 18 residues. After removal of 6 bases from V and 4 bases from J, the junction contained 18 bases not matched to a gene. The CDR3 is CASRPTGTDLGVYNEQFF. The CDR3 coding sequence is TGTGCCAGCAGACCGACCGGGACAGACCTAGGGGTTTACAATGAGCAGTTCTTC.

This clone was counted between two and nine times. The V and J genes are TRBV27 and TRBJ2-1; the match to TRBD2 covers 7 bases. From germline, CDR1 is MNHEY and CDR2 SMNVEV (reference sequence). The CDR3 runs 16 residues. The J segment lost 9 bases and the V segment lost 8 bases, leaving 19 bases of the junction unmatched. The CDR3 coding sequence is TGTGCCAGCCCCCAGCGGGACTCAGGAACCATTAGTGAGCAGTTCTTC. This translates into CASPQRDSGTISEQFF.

This rearrangement joins TRBV18 to TRBJ1-2; TRBD1 agrees at 7 bases. Germline V gene sequence: CDR1 KGHSH, CDR2 LQKENI. Trimming took 5 bases from V and 2 from J; bases not matched to a gene: 8. The CDR3 length is 15 residues. DNA of the CDR3: TGTGCCAGCTCAGCGCAGGGGGAGACGAACTATGGCTACACCTTC. Protein sequence: CASSAQGETNYGYTF.

This chain uses TRBV4-1 with TRBJ1-1; possibly TRBD1 for D (6 bases). V gave up 4 bases and J gave up 8 bases, with 14 bases separating them. Germline V gives CDR1 MGHRA, CDR2 YSYEKL. This CDR3 has 13 amino acids. DNA of the CDR3: TGCGCCAGCAGCCCCCCAAAGAGGGGGGAAGCTTTCTTT. It is translated as CASSPPKRGEAFF.

The chain employs TRBV19 and TRBJ2-1; TRBD1 matches at 10 bases. CDR1 is LNHDA, CDR2 SQIVND, per germline (reference sequence). Trimming removed 2 bases from V and 2 bases from J; junction bases left unmatched: 3. CDR3 length: 16 amino acids. The CDR3 here is CASSITGTGAYNEQFF. CDR3 nucleotide sequence: TGTGCCAGTAGTATAACCGGGACAGGGGCCTACAATGAGCAGTTCTTC.

The J gene is TRBJ1-1, the V gene TRBV15, with a possible D match to TRBD1 (5 bases). The CDR3 consists of 15 residues. The germline V gene encodes CDR1 LNHNV and CDR2 YYDKDF (reference sequence). V lost 3 bases and J lost 5, with 16 bases in between. CDR3 coding DNA: TGTGCCACCAGCAGGGACCGGGGGGTGGGAACTGAAGCTTTCTTT. This gives the protein CATSRDRGVGTEAFF.

This chain uses TRBV3-1 (or the pseudogene TRBV3-2) with TRBJ2-2; D is uncertain. The CDR3 contains 15 residues. V lost 2 bases, J lost 5 bases, and 12 bases lay in between. Germline lookup yields CDR1 LGHDT and CDR2 YNNKEL (reference sequence). As DNA, the CDR3 is TGTGCCAGCAGCCAATCGGGTTTGTATACCGGGGAGCTGTTTTTT. It is translated as CASSQSGLYTGELFF.

The gene calls are TRBV28 and TRBJ2-3; TRBD1 aligns across 8 bases. In germline, CDR1 is MDHEN, CDR2 SYDVKM. This CDR3 has 15 amino acids. With V trimmed by 5 bases and J by 4 bases, 8 bases remained unmatched. CDR3 in amino acids: CASSVGQGLSDTQYF. CDR3 in DNA: TGTGCCAGCAGTGTCGGACAGGGTTTATCAGATACGCAGTATTTT.

V usage is TRBV7-3 and J usage is TRBJ1-1, with TRBD1 identical over 7 bases. Trimming removed 5 bases from V and 5 bases from J; junction bases left unmatched: 5. The length of the CDR3 is 13 residues. Germline CDR1 reads SGHTA; CDR2 reads FQGTGA. The CDR3 reads CASSTGAGTEAFF. DNA of the CDR3: TGTGCCAGCAGCACAGGGGCGGGAACTGAAGCTTTCTTT. Using reference TRBV7-3 and TRBJ1-1 for the parts outside the CDR3, the full variable domain is GAGVSQTPSNKVTEKGKYVELRCDPISGHTALYWYRQSLGQGPEFLIYFQGTGAADDSGLPNDRFFAVRPEGSVSTLKIQRTERGDSAVYLCASSTGAGTEAFFGQGTRLTVV.

The CDR3 sequence is CASSGQGAHGANVLTF. As DNA, the CDR3 is TGTGCCAGCAGCGGACAGGGCGCCCATGGGGCCAACGTCCTGACTTTC. The genes are TRBV6-6 and TRBJ2-6; TRBD1 matches 8 bases. The CDR3 runs to 16 residues. CDR1 and CDR2 from the germline V gene are MNHNY and SVGAGI (reference sequence). V trimming: 6 bases; J trimming: 3 bases; junction bases outside the gene matches: 7.